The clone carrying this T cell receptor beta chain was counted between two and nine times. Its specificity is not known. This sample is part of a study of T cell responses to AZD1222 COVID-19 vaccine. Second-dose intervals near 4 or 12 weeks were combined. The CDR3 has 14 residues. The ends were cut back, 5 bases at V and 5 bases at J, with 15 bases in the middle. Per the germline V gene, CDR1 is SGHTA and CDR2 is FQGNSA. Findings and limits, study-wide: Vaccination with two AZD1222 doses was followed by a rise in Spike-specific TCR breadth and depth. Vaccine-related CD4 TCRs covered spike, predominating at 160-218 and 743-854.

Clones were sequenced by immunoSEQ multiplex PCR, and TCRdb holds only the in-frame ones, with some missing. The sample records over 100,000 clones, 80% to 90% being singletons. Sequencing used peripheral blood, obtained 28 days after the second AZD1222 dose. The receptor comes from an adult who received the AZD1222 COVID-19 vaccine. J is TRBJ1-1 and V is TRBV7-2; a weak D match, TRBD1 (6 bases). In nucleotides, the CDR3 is TGTGCCAGCAGCCCCCAGGGGAGGCGGACTGAAGCTTTCTTT. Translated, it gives CASSPQGRRTEAFF.